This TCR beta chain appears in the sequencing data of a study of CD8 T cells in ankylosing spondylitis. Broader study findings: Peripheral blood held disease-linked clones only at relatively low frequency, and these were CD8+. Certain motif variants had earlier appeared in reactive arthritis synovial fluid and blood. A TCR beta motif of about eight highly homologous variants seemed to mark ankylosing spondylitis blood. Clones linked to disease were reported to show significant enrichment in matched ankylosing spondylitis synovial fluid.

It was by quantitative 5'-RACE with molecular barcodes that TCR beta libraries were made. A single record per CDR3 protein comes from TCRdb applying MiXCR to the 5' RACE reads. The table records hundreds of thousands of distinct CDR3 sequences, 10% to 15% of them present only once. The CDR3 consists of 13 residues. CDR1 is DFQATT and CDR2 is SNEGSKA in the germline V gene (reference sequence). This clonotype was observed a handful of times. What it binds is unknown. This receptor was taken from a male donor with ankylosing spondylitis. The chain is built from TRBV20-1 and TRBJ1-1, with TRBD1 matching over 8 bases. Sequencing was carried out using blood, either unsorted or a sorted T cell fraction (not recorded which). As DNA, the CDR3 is TGCAGCTCCCGACAGGGGATGAACACTGAAGCTTTCTTT. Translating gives CSSRQGMNTEAFF.